Sequencing of this T cell receptor (beta chain) was carried out in a study of STAT3 mutations in large granular lymphocyte leukemia. Study conclusions and caveats: At least one immunodominant TCR beta clonotype appeared in every T-cell large granular lymphocyte leukemia patient. Treatment regimens differed across patients between samplings.

Trimming took 6 bases from V and 10 from J, leaving 15 bases between them. This CDR3 comprises 12 residues. CDR1 and CDR2 from the germline V gene are WSHSY and SAAADI. Only in-frame clones appear in the TCRdb table, and some are missing; sequencing was by immunoSEQ multiplex PCR. The sample has 6,000 or so clones; roughly a third are singletons. In regard to this clone: Its matching antigen is unknown.

The V and J genes are TRBV10-2 and TRBJ1-2, with D tentatively TRBD1 (5 bases). The TCR comes from a woman between 35 and 50 years old with T-cell large granular lymphocyte leukemia. Some clones in this sample may be carry-over from other donors' samples. The specimen sequenced was peripheral blood mononuclear cells. The CDR3 DNA reads TGCGCCAGCAGCGGGACCTCCCCTGACTACACCTTC. Encoded protein: CASSGTSPDYTF.